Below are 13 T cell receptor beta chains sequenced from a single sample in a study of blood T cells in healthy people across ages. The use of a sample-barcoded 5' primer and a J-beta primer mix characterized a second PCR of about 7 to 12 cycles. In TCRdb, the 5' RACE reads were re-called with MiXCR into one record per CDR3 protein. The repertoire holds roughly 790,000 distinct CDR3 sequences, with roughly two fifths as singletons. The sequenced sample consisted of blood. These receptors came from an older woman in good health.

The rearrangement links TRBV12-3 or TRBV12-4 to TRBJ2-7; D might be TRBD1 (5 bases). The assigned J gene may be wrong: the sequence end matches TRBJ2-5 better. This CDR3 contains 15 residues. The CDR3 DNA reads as TGTGCCAGCAGTTTATTTCTTGGCAGGGTAGAGACCCAGTACTTC. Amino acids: CASSLFLGRVETQYF.

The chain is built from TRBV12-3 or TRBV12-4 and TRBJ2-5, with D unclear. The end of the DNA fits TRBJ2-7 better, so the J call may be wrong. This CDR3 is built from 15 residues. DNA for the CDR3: TGTGCCAGCAGTTTATACTGGGCTAGAACCGACGAGCAGTACTTC. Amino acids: CASSLYWARTDEQYF.

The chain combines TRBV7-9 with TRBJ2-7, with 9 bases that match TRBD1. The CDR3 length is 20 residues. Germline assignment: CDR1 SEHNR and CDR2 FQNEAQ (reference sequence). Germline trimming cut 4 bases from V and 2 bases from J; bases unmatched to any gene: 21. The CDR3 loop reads CASSSRIRDREGILAYEQYF. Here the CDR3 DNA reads TGTGCCAGCAGCTCCAGGATCCGGGACAGGGAGGGGATACTGGCCTACGAGCAGTACTTC.

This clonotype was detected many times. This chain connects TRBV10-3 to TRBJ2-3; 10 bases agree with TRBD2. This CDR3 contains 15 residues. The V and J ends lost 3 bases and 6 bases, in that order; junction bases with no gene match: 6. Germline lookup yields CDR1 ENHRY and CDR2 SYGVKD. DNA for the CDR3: TGTGCCATCAGTGAAACAGCGGGAGGGGCTGATACGCAGTATTTT. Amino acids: CAISETAGGADTQYF.

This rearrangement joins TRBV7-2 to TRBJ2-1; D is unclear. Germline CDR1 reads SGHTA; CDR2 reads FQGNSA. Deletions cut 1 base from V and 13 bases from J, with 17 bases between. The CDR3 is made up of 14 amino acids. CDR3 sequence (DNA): TGTGCCAGCAGCTTAGGTTACAACCAAGAGACCCAGTTCTTC. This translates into CASSLGYNQETQFF.

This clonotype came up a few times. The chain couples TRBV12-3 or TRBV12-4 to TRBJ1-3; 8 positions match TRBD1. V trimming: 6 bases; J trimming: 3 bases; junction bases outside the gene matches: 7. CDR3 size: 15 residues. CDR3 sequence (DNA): TGTGCCAGCAGGCCCGGACAGGGAAATGGAAACACCATATATTTT. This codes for CASRPGQGNGNTIYF.

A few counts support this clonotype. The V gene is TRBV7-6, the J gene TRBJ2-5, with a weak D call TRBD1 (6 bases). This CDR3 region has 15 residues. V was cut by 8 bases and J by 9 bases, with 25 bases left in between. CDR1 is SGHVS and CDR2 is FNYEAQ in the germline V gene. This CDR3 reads CASAKGDDRITAQYF. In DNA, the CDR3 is TGTGCCAGCGCCAAAGGGGATGACAGGATTACGGCCCAGTACTTC. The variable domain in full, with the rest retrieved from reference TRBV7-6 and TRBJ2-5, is GAGVSQSPRYKVTKRGQDVALRCDPISGHVSLYWYRQALGQGPEFLTYFNYEAQQDKSGLPNDRFSAERPEGSISTLTIQRTEQRDSAMYRCASAKGDDRITAQYFGPGTRLLVL.

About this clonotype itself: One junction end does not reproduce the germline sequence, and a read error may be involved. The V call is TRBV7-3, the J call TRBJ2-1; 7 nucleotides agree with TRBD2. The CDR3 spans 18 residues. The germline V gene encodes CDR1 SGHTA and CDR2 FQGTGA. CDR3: CASSPTPWEGGPGHEQFF. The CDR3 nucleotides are TGCGCCAGCAGCCCAACGCCCTGGGAGGGAGGGCCAGGGCATGAGCAGTTCTTC.

This CDR3 is CSARDGRGPKGEQYF. The CDR3 coding sequence is TGCAGTGCTAGAGATGGTCGCGGACCTAAGGGCGAGCAGTACTTC. The gene calls are TRBV20-1 and TRBJ2-7; the D is unclear. Germline V lookup: CDR1 DFQATT, CDR2 SNEGSKA (reference sequence). V lost 0 bases to trimming and J lost 6 bases, with 18 bases between them. The CDR3 loop spans 15 amino acids.

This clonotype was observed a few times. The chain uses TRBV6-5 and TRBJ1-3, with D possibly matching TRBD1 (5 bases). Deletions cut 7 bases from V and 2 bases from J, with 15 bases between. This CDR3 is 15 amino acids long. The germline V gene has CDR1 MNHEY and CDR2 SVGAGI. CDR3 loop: CASKLQAGTGNTIYF. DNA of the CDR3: TGTGCCAGCAAACTACAGGCTGGGACTGGAAACACCATATATTTT.

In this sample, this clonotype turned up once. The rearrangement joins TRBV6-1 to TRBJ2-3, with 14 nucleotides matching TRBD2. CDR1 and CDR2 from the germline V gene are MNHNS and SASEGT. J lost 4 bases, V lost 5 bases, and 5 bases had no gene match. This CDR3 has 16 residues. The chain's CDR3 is CASSPTSGGAADTQYF. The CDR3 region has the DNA TGTGCCAGCAGTCCGACTAGCGGGGGGGCCGCAGATACGCAGTATTTT.

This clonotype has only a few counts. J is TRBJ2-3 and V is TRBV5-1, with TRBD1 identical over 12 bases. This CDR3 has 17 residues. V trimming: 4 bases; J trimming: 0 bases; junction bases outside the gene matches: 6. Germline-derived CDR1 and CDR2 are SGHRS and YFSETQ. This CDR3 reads CASSLGGQGASTDTQYF. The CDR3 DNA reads TGCGCCAGCAGCCTGGGGGGACAGGGGGCAAGCACAGATACGCAGTATTTT.

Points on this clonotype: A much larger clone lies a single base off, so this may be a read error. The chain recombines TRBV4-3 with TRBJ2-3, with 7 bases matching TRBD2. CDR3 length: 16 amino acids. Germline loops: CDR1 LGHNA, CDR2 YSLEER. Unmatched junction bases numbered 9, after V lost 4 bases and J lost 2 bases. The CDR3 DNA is TGCGCCAGCAGCCGAGAATGGCGGGGGATCACAGATACGCAGTATTTT. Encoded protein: CASSREWRGITDTQYF.